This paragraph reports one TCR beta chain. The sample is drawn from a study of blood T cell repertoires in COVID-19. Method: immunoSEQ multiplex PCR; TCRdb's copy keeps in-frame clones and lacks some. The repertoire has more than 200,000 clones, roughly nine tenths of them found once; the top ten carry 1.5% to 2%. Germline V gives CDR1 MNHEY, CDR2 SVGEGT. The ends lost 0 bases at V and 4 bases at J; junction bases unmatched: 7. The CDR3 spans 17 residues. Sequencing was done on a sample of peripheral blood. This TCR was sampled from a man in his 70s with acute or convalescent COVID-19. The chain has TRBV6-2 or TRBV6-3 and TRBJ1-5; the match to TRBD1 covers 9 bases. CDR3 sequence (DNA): TGTGCCAGCAGTTACTCCCGGGACAGGGCCGGGAATCAGCCCCAGCATTTT. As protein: CASSYSRDRAGNQPQHF.